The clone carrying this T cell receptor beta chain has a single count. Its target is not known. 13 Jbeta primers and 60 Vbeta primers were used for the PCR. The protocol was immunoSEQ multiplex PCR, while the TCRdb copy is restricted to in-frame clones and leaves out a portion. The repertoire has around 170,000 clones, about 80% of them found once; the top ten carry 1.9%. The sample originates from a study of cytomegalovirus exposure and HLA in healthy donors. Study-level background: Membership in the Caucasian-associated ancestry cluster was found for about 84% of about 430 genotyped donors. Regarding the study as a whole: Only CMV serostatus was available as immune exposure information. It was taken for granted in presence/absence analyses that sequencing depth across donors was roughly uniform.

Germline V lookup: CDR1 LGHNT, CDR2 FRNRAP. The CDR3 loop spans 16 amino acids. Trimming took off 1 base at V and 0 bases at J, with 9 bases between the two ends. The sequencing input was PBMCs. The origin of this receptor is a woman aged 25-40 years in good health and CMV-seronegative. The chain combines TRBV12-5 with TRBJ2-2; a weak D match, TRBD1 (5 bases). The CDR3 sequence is CASGLAAGTNTGELFF. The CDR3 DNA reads TGTGCTAGTGGTTTGGCGGCAGGGACGAACACCGGGGAGCTGTTTTTT.